These T cell receptor beta chains were read from a single sample in a study of cytomegalovirus exposure and HLA in healthy donors. Produced via immunoSEQ multiplex PCR; TCRdb's table is partial and in-frame only. The repertoire holds over 150,000 clones, with around 79% as singletons. Sample: PBMCs. The receptors were sampled from a man in his thirties or forties in good health and CMV-seropositive. CDR3s include the opening cysteine and the closing phenylalanine or tryptophan. The D gene is left open where the match is weak. Part of the rows lack a size; the others show once, few, many or a class for expanded clones.

clone_size,j_call,d_call,v_call,cdr3_nt,cdr3_aa
.,TRBJ1-2,TRBD1,TRBV6-5,TGTGCCAGCAGTCGGGACAGCCTCCCGGTGGGCTACACCTTC,CASSRDSLPVGYTF
.,TRBJ2-7,TRBD2,TRBV5-4,TGTGCCAGCAGCCCCGGGGGGTCTTCTCGCTACGAGCAGTACTTC,CASSPGGSSRYEQYF
.,TRBJ1-4,.,TRBV18,TGTGCCAGCTCACCAAGCCAGGGCGAAAAACTGTTTTTT,CASSPSQGEKLFF
.,TRBJ2-1,TRBD2,TRBV5-6,TGTGCCAGCAGCACCTTAGCGGGAGGCTTGATCAATGAGCAGTTCTTC,CASSTLAGGLINEQFF
.,TRBJ2-6,.,TRBV19,TGTGCCAGCTTACGGGGAGTCTCTGGGGCCAACGTCCTGACTTTC,CASLRGVSGANVLTF
few,TRBJ2-1,.,TRBV6-5,TGTGCCAGCAGTTACTCGAGTCATTCCTCCTACAATGAGCAGTTCTTC,CASSYSSHSSYNEQFF
few,TRBJ1-1,TRBD1,TRBV5-1,TGCGCCAGCAGCTCCGGACAGGGGGCCGACACTGAAGCTTTCTTT,CASSSGQGADTEAFF
.,TRBJ1-5,.,TRBV5-1,TGCGCCAGCAGCTTGGCACCTATCCGACAGAACAATCAGCCCCAGCATTTT,CASSLAPIRQNNQPQHF
.,TRBJ2-1,TRBD2,TRBV4-2,TGTGCCAGCAGCCGACTAGCGGGGGTAGGCGGTGAGCAGTTCTTC,CASSRLAGVGGEQFF
.,TRBJ1-2,TRBD1,TRBV7-8,TGTGCCAGCAGCTTAGGGTCGGGACAGGTCAACTATGGCTACACCTTC,CASSLGSGQVNYGYTF
.,TRBJ1-3,.,TRBV12-5,TGTGCTAGTGGTTTGCCCGGACACGTAGGAAACACCATATATTTT,CASGLPGHVGNTIYF
.,TRBJ2-7,.,TRBV11-2,TGTGCCAGCAGGTGGGGGCTAGTCAGGGACGAGCAGTACTTC,CASRWGLVRDEQYF
.,TRBJ2-3,.,TRBV29-1,TGCAGCGTTGCCTCAGCGGATGGAGATACGCAGTATTTT,CSVASADGDTQYF
.,TRBJ1-1,TRBD1,TRBV2,TGTGCCAGGGGGGCAGGGGGAGGTGAAGCTTTCTTT,CARGAGGGEAFF
once,TRBJ2-7,.,TRBV30,TGTGCCTGGGGCACAGGGTCCTACGAGCAGTACTTC,CAWGTGSYEQYF
.,TRBJ1-3,TRBD1,TRBV9,TGTGCCAGCAGCCATTCCACGACAGGGGGCTCGTACACCATATATTTT,CASSHSTTGGSYTIYF
.,TRBJ1-2,TRBD1,TRBV28,TGTGCCAGCATCCTCGACAGGGGCTATGGCTACACCTTC,CASILDRGYGYTF
.,TRBJ2-7,TRBD1,TRBV9,TGTGCCAGCAGCCCAACGACAGGGGAGGCTTGGGAGCAGTACTTC,CASSPTTGEAWEQYF
.,TRBJ2-1,TRBD2,TRBV5-1,TGCGCCAGCAGCTCCGGGACTAGCGTCTACAATGAGCAGTTCTTC,CASSSGTSVYNEQFF
few,TRBJ2-3,.,TRBV5-1,TGCGCCAGCGTAACAGGGGGGACTAGCAGCCGCACAGATACGCAGTATTTT,CASVTGGTSSRTDTQYF
.,TRBJ1-1,.,TRBV27,TGTGCCAGCAGTTTAGCCGCTACGGGGAACACTGAAGCTTTCTTT,CASSLAATGNTEAFF
.,TRBJ1-1,.,TRBV5-5,TGTGCCAGCAGCTTGATGGCAGGGATCGACACTGAAGCTTTCTTT,CASSLMAGIDTEAFF
.,TRBJ1-6,.,TRBV6-1,TGTGCCAGCAGTGAAGTTGCAGGGGATTCACCCCTCCACTTT,CASSEVAGDSPLHF
.,TRBJ1-1,.,TRBV6-1,TGTGCCAGCAGGCAGGGAGGTAGTGACACTGAAGCTTTCTTT,CASRQGGSDTEAFF
.,TRBJ1-4,.,TRBV12-5,TGTGCTAGTGGTTTGTTTACAGGGATTACTAATGAAAAACTGTTTTTT,CASGLFTGITNEKLFF
few,TRBJ1-2,.,TRBV15,TGTGCCACCCACGACTTTGATGGCTACACCTTC,CATHDFDGYTF
.,TRBJ2-5,.,TRBV11-3,TGTGCCAGCAGCTTGAGTGGTTGGGAGACCCAGTACTTC,CASSLSGWETQYF
few,TRBJ2-3,TRBD2,TRBV7-2,TGTGCCAGCAGCCGGGGGGGGCCAGATACGCAGTATTTT,CASSRGGPDTQYF
.,TRBJ1-4,.,TRBV7-2,TGTGCCAGCAGCACAAGGGCGGGGAGGGATGAAAAACTGTTTTTT,CASSTRAGRDEKLFF
.,TRBJ2-7,.,TRBV28,TGTGCCAGCAGTTTGGGTACAGGGTGGGACTTC,CASSLGTGWDF
few,TRBJ2-1,.,TRBV14,TGTGCCAGCAGCCAAGGACACGTTACAGTGCAGTTCTTC,CASSQGHVTVQFF
.,TRBJ2-3,.,TRBV7-9,TGTGCCAGCGGACAGACGAGCACAGATACGCAGTATTTT,CASGQTSTDTQYF
.,TRBJ1-3,.,TRBV11-3,TGTGCCAGCAGCTTAGCCCATGGAAACACCATATATTTT,CASSLAHGNTIYF
.,TRBJ2-3,TRBD1,TRBV25-1,TGTGCCAGCAGCCATGACAGGGCCATGGCTACGCAGTATTTT,CASSHDRAMATQYF
few,TRBJ2-3,.,TRBV11-3,TGTGCCAGCTCACTCGAACCTAGCACAGATACGCAGTATTTT,CASSLEPSTDTQYF
.,TRBJ1-1,.,TRBV7-6,TGTGCCAGCAGCTTCGGGGAGAACACTGAAGCTTTCTTT,CASSFGENTEAFF
.,TRBJ1-2,TRBD1,TRBV30,TGTGCCTGGACCCCAGGGGGCGGCTACACCTTC,CAWTPGGGYTF
.,TRBJ1-1,.,TRBV15,TGTGCCACCAGCAGAGGAAATCAGGCTGAAGCTTTCTTT,CATSRGNQAEAFF
few,TRBJ1-5,TRBD1,TRBV19,TGTGCCAGTAGTATAGACAGGGGGCAGCCCCAGCATTTT,CASSIDRGQPQHF
.,TRBJ1-4,.,TRBV5-1,TGCGCCAGCAGCCCTGCGGGCGGTTTTGAAAAACTGTTTTTT,CASSPAGGFEKLFF
.,TRBJ1-4,.,TRBV5-4,TGTGCCAGCAGCCAACAACAGGGCGCTAATGAAAAACTGTTTTTT,CASSQQQGANEKLFF
.,TRBJ1-5,.,TRBV2,TGTGCCAGCAGTGACCCTACTACAGGGAGCAATCAGCCCCAGCATTTT,CASSDPTTGSNQPQHF
.,TRBJ1-1,.,TRBV2,TGTGCCAGCGGGTCGGGGTTCGCTGGGGTCACTGAAGCTTTCTTT,CASGSGFAGVTEAFF
.,TRBJ1-1,TRBD1,TRBV19,TGTGCCAGTAGTATCCGGACAGGGGGATTGAACACTGAAGCTTTCTTT,CASSIRTGGLNTEAFF
.,TRBJ1-6,.,TRBV10-3,TGTGCCATCAGTGAGTCAGGGGAGGGCTCCTATAATTCACCCCTCCACTTT,CAISESGEGSYNSPLHF
.,TRBJ1-2,TRBD1,TRBV6-6,TGTGCCAGCAGTTACGCAATAGACAGGGGGGATGGCTACACCTTC,CASSYAIDRGDGYTF
.,TRBJ2-1,TRBD1,TRBV27,TGTGCCAGCAGTTCCGGGACAGTCCTCTACAATGAGCAGTTCTTC,CASSSGTVLYNEQFF
.,TRBJ2-2,.,TRBV30,TGTGCCACAAATGGGCCGGGAGATGACACCGGGGAGCTGTTTTTT,CATNGPGDDTGELFF
.,TRBJ1-5,.,TRBV27,TGTGCCAGCAGGAGGTTAGGTGGCGGCCGAAGTCAGCCCCAGCATTTT,CASRRLGGGRSQPQHF